Presented here are 25 T cell receptor beta chains from one specimen sequenced in a study of cytomegalovirus exposure and HLA in healthy donors. The PCR had 60 Vbeta and 13 Jbeta primers. TCRdb's table, derived via immunoSEQ multiplex PCR, lists solely in-frame clones and lacks some. The table shows some 96,000 clones, with 64% occurring only once. The sequenced sample consisted of PBMCs. The receptors originated from a man in his 60s in good health and CMV-seronegative.

This chain connects TRBV11-2 to TRBJ2-5, with D possibly TRBD1 on 7 matching bases. Germline V gene sequence: CDR1 SGHAT, CDR2 FQNNGV. The CDR3 runs to 15 residues. Trimming left V 5 bases short and J 3 bases short, with 16 bases between. CDR3 bases: TGTGCCAGCAGCCGGCGGGACAGTATAGAAGAGACCCAGTACTTC. Residues: CASSRRDSIEETQYF.

The chain carries TRBV6-5 and TRBJ2-5, with 9 bases that match TRBD1. CDR1 is MNHEY, CDR2 SVGAGI, per germline. The ends lost 6 bases at V and 5 bases at J; junction bases unmatched: 10. CDR3 length equals 15 residues. The CDR3 region has the DNA TGTGCCAGCAGCCGCGGGACAGGGCGGCGGGAGACCCAGTACTTC. It translates to CASSRGTGRRETQYF.

The rearrangement uses TRBV6-1 and TRBJ1-3; D perhaps matches TRBD1 (5 bases). Between the trimmed V and J ends, which lost 4 bases and 2 bases, there was a span of 12 bases. The CDR3 totals 15 residues. CDR1 and CDR2 from the germline V gene are MNHNS and SASEGT. The CDR3 sequence is CASSVAAGPGNTIYF. In DNA form, the CDR3 reads TGTGCCAGCAGTGTGGCAGCAGGGCCTGGAAACACCATATATTTT.

This rearrangement joins TRBV19 to TRBJ2-6, with 12 bases identical to TRBD1. This CDR3 has 16 amino acids. With V trimmed by 5 bases and J by 3 bases, 2 bases remained unmatched. Germline V CDR1 and CDR2: LNHDA, SQIVND (reference sequence). CDR3 nucleotides: TGTGCCAGTAGTGGGACAGGGGGCAGTGGGGCCAACGTCCTGACTTTC. This codes for CASSGTGGSGANVLTF.

This sequence joins TRBV2 and TRBJ1-5; TRBD1 agrees at 7 bases. In germline, CDR1 is SNHLY, CDR2 FYNNEI. This CDR3 contains 15 residues. V was clipped by 6 bases and J by 6 bases; unmatched bases: 11. CDR3 residues: CASSDGAGGSQPQHF. CDR3 nucleotide sequence: TGTGCCAGCAGCGACGGGGCAGGGGGGAGTCAGCCCCAGCATTTT. The variable domain in full, completed from reference TRBV2 and TRBJ1-5, reads EPEVTQTPSHQVTQMGQEVILRCVPISNHLYFYWYRQILGQKVEFLVSFYNNEISEKSEIFDDQFSVERPDGSNFTLKIRSTKLEDSAMYFCASSDGAGGSQPQHFGDGTRLSIL.

This clone was counted between two and nine times. The chain carries TRBV2 and TRBJ1-2; 8 positions agree with TRBD1. Germline CDR1 SNHLY, CDR2 FYNNEI. The CDR3 is 14 residues long. The junction had 10 bases not matched to a gene; V was cut back by 6 bases and J by 7 bases. CDR3 sequence: CASSTKQGEGGYTF. DNA of the CDR3: TGTGCCAGCAGCACAAAACAGGGGGAGGGTGGCTACACCTTC.

This clone was seen a handful of times. The chain uses TRBV5-6 and TRBJ2-6; 10 positions agree with TRBD1. There are 18 residues in the CDR3. The germline gives CDR1 SGHDT, CDR2 YYEEEE. V lost 4 bases to trimming and J lost 0 bases; unmatched junction nucleotides: 7. CDR3 nucleotide sequence: TGTGCCAGCAGCGGACCGGGACAGGGGTACTCTGGGGCCAACGTCCTGACTTTC. This codes for CASSGPGQGYSGANVLTF.

V and J are TRBV7-2 and TRBJ2-3, with D perhaps matching TRBD2 (6 bases). V lost 3 bases to trimming and J lost 6 bases, with 16 bases between them. Germline V CDR1 and CDR2: SGHTA, FQGNSA. The CDR3 has 15 amino acids. CDR3 DNA sequence: TGTGCCAGCAGCTTGGGACTCCCAGCGTCCGATACGCAGTATTTT. Translation gives CASSLGLPASDTQYF. The full variable domain, in which reference TRBV7-2 and TRBJ2-3 provide the parts outside the CDR3, is GAGVSQSPSNKVTEKGKDVELRCDPISGHTALYWYRQSLGQGLEFLIYFQGNSAPDKSGLPSDRFSAERTGGSVSTLTIQRTQQEDSAVYLCASSLGLPASDTQYFGPGTRLTVL.

Regarding this clone: The junction shows a germline mismatch at one end, possibly a read error. The rearrangement uses TRBV2 and TRBJ2-5; 9 bases fit TRBD1. The V gene's germline CDR1 is SNHLY and CDR2 FYNNEI. The CDR3 length is 13 residues. This CDR3 is CASSERVLGQGDF. The DNA of the CDR3 is TGTGCCAGCAGTGAAAGGGTATTGGGACAGGGTGACTTC.

This clone was counted only a few times. V and J are TRBV27 and TRBJ1-2; D might be TRBD1 (6 bases). CDR1 MNHEY and CDR2 SMNVEV come from the germline V gene (reference sequence). Trimming removed 6 bases from V and 9 bases from J, with 20 bases in between. The CDR3 spans 14 residues. Written as DNA, the CDR3 is TGTGCCAGCAGGCAGGGTGCAGGGGCTGGTAGCTACACCTTC. Translation: CASRQGAGAGSYTF.

This rearrangement joins TRBV5-1 to TRBJ1-4; 11 nucleotides line up with TRBD1. This CDR3 region has 17 residues. Germline V lookup: CDR1 SGHRS, CDR2 YFSETQ. V gave up 4 bases and J gave up 7 bases; unmatched junction bases: 12. This CDR3 reads CASSITGTGGGGEKLFF. As DNA, the CDR3 is TGCGCCAGCAGCATAACCGGGACAGGGGGAGGAGGTGAAAAACTGTTTTTT.

Only a few counts were recorded for this clone. The gene calls are TRBV19 and TRBJ1-2; possible D gene TRBD1, 5 bases. Germline loops: CDR1 LNHDA, CDR2 SQIVND (reference sequence). The length of the CDR3 is 14 residues. Trimming cost V 10 bases and J 8 bases, with 23 bases left between them. Here the CDR3 DNA reads TGTGCCACTCGACCGGGAGGGGAAGACGGCGGCTACACCTTC. As protein: CATRPGGEDGGYTF.

The rearrangement joins TRBV28 to TRBJ2-5; 13 positions match TRBD2. Per germline, CDR1 MDHEN and CDR2 SYDVKM. The V gene end was trimmed by 6 bases and the J gene end by 4 bases; junction bases not matched to a gene: 14. The CDR3 is made up of 18 amino acids. This CDR3 reads CASRLGKGLAGKGETQYF. CDR3 nucleotides: TGTGCCAGCAGATTGGGGAAGGGACTAGCGGGAAAAGGAGAGACCCAGTACTTC.

This clone was detected only a few times. This chain joins TRBV5-5 and TRBJ1-3; no firm D call. The CDR3 sequence is 17 residues long. Germline lookup yields CDR1 SGHKS and CDR2 YYEKEE (reference sequence). The germline V and J ends were trimmed by 0 bases and 0 bases, with 13 bases remaining between them. The CDR3 DNA reads TGTGCCAGCAGCTTGGCCGGCAGGCCCTCCTCTGGAAACACCATATATTTT. Residues: CASSLAGRPSSGNTIYF.

V usage is TRBV7-9 and J usage is TRBJ1-6, with D possibly TRBD1 on 5 matching bases. Germline CDR1 SEHNR, CDR2 FQNEAQ (reference sequence). Trimming removed 7 bases at V and 3 bases at J, with 13 bases between. This CDR3 region has 15 residues. In nucleotides, the CDR3 is TGTGCCAGCACTCTTGGGCAGGGCTATAATTCACCCCTCCACTTT. Translated: CASTLGQGYNSPLHF.

This chain uses TRBV9 with TRBJ1-6; no definite D call. Germline values: CDR1 SGDLS, CDR2 YYNGEE. Trimming stripped 7 bases from V and 7 bases from J, with 18 bases between. This CDR3 is built from 15 residues. The CDR3 DNA is TGTGCCAGCGCGAGGGCGGCTCAGGAAAATTCACCCCTCCACTTT. It translates to CASARAAQENSPLHF.

The V and J genes are TRBV6-1 and TRBJ1-1; weak D call: TRBD1 (5 bases). The CDR3 extends over 13 amino acids. With 11 bases removed from V and 3 bases from J, the gap between germline ends came to 16 bases. Germline loops: CDR1 MNHNS, CDR2 SASEGT. The CDR3 loop is CAGDRSGDTEAFF. Here the CDR3 DNA reads TGTGCCGGGGACCGGTCGGGGGACACTGAAGCTTTCTTT.

This clone occurred a few times. This sequence joins TRBV27 and TRBJ1-1, with D hard to call. The CDR3 totals 13 residues. Germline CDR1 MNHEY, CDR2 SMNVEV (reference sequence). The ends were cut back, 5 bases at V and 10 bases at J, with 17 bases in the middle. The CDR3, as DNA: TGTGCCAGCAGTCCCGGCAGCCGGGTTGGAGCTTTCTTT. Its translation: CASSPGSRVGAFF.

The chain recombines TRBV7-9 with TRBJ2-1; 7 bases agree with TRBD1. The CDR3 is 15 amino acids. Germline V gene data show CDR1 as SEHNR and CDR2 as FQNEAQ (reference sequence). J lost 1 base, V lost 3 bases, and 3 bases had no gene match. CDR3 DNA sequence: TGTGCCAGCAGCTTGTCAGGGGGATCCTACAATGAGCAGTTCTTC. It codes for CASSLSGGSYNEQFF.

The sample holds a few counts of this clone. The chain recombines TRBV28 with TRBJ2-7; 10 bases fit TRBD1. V lost 4 bases to trimming and J lost 0 bases; unmatched junction nucleotides: 6. Looked up from germline, CDR1 is MDHEN and CDR2 is SYDVKM. The CDR3 has 16 residues. CDR3 bases: TGTGCCAGCAGTTCAAGACAGGGGGCAGGCTCCTACGAGCAGTACTTC. Translated: CASSSRQGAGSYEQYF. Full variable domain (remainder filled in from reference TRBV28 and TRBJ2-7): DVKVTQSSRYLVKRTGEKVFLECVQDMDHENMFWYRQDPGLGLRLIYFSYDVKMKEKGDIPEGYSVSREKKERFSLILESASTNQTSMYLCASSSRQGAGSYEQYFGPGTRLTVT.

The chain uses TRBV5-8 and TRBJ1-1; 7 bases are shared with TRBD1. V lost 4 bases, J lost 5 bases, and 5 bases stayed unmatched. CDR1 and CDR2 from the germline V gene are SGHTS and YDEGEE. The CDR3 is 13 amino acids. Written as DNA, the CDR3 is TGTGCCAGCAGCCGGCAGGGGGTTACTGAAGCTTTCTTT. The encoded protein is CASSRQGVTEAFF. Full variable domain (missing parts from reference TRBV5-8 and TRBJ1-1): EAGVTQSPTHLIKTRGQQATLRCSPISGHTSVYWYQQALGLGLQFLLWYDEGEERNRGNFPPRFSGRQFPNYSSELNVNALELEDSALYLCASSRQGVTEAFFGQGTRLTVV.

The chain joins TRBV5-1 to TRBJ2-7; 8 nucleotides line up with TRBD2. The germline V gene encodes CDR1 SGHRS and CDR2 YFSETQ. J was trimmed by 2 bases and V by 1 base; bases with no gene match: 8. This CDR3 region has 16 residues. CDR3: CASSLSSGWEPYEQYF. The CDR3 bases are TGCGCCAGCAGCTTGTCTAGCGGGTGGGAACCCTACGAGCAGTACTTC.

The chain couples TRBV5-1 to TRBJ2-1, with a possible D match to TRBD1 (6 bases). The V gene lost 7 bases and the J gene lost 0 bases, with 14 bases spanning the gap. The CDR3 loop spans 15 amino acids. Germline CDR1 reads SGHRS; CDR2 reads YFSETQ. The CDR3 region has the DNA TGCGCCAGCGGTCAGGGGTCAAGCTCCTACAATGAGCAGTTCTTC. This gives the protein CASGQGSSSYNEQFF. Based on the CDR3 plus reference TRBV5-1 and TRBJ2-1, the full variable domain is KAGVTQTPRYLIKTRGQQVTLSCSPISGHRSVSWYQQTPGQGLQFLFEYFSETQRNKGNFPGRFSGRQFSNSRSEMNVSTLELGDSALYLCASGQGSSSYNEQFFGPGTRLTVL.

V usage is TRBV2 and J usage is TRBJ2-2; TRBD2 might be the D (7 bases). Germline assignment: CDR1 SNHLY and CDR2 FYNNEI. CDR3 size: 18 residues. V was cut by 2 bases and J by 5 bases, with 21 bases left in between. For the CDR3, the DNA is TGTGCCAGCAGTGAATTGGGGTTTGGGGGGGCGAGGACCGGGGAGCTGTTTTTT. This sequence encodes CASSELGFGGARTGELFF.

This chain joins TRBV2 and TRBJ1-4; 10 positions agree with TRBD1. The CDR3 spans 14 residues. The V gene's germline CDR1 is SNHLY and CDR2 FYNNEI. After removal of 5 bases from V and 10 bases from J, the junction contained 7 bases not matched to a gene. The CDR3 DNA is TGTGCCAGCAGTTCGACAGGGGGCGCGGGAAAACTGTTTTTT. Encoded protein: CASSSTGGAGKLFF.